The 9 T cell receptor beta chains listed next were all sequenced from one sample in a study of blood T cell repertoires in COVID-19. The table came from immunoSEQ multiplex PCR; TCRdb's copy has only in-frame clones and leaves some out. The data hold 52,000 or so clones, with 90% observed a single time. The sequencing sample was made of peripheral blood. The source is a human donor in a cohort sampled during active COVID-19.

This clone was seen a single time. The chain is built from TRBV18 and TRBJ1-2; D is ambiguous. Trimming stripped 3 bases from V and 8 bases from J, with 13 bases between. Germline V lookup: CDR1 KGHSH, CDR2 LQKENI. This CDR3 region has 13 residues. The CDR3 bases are TGTGCCAGCTCACCCCCTGGGAGGGTCGGCTACACCTTC. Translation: CASSPPGRVGYTF.

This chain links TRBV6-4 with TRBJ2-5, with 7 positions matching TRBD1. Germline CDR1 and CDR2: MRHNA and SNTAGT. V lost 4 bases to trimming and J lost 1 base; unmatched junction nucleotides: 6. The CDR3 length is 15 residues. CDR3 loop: CASSALGTAQETQYF. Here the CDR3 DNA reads TGTGCCAGCAGTGCTCTAGGGACAGCCCAAGAGACCCAGTACTTC.

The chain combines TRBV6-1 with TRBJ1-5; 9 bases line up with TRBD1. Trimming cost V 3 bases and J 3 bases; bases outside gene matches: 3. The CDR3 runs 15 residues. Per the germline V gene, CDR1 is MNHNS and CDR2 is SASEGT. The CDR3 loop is CASSDGTGSNQPQHF. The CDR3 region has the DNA TGTGCCAGCAGTGATGGGACAGGGTCCAATCAGCCCCAGCATTTT.

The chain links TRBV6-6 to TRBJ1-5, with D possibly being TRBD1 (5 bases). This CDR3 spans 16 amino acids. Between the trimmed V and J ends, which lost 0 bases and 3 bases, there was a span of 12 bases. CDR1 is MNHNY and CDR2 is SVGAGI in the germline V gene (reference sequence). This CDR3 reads CASSYSPGGYNQPQHF. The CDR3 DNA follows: TGTGCCAGCAGTTACTCTCCTGGGGGGTACAATCAGCCCCAGCATTTT.

This chain's CDR3 is CGFRGPLNTGELFF. In nucleotides, the CDR3 is TGTGGCTTCAGGGGGCCTCTGAACACCGGGGAGCTGTTTTTT. V usage is TRBV5-4 and J usage is TRBJ2-2; 8 bases align to TRBD1. Germline V gene data show CDR1 as SGHNT and CDR2 as YYREEE (reference sequence). The CDR3 covers 14 residues.

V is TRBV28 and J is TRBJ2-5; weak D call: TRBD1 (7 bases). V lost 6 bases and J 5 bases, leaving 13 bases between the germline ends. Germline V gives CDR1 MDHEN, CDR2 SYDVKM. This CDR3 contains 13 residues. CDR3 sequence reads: CASRATGRETQYF. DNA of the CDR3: TGTGCCAGCAGAGCGACAGGGAGGGAGACCCAGTACTTC.

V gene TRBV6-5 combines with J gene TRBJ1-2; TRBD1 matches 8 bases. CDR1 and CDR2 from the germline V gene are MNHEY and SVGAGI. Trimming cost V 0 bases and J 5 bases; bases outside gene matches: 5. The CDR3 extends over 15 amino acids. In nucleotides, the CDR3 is TGTGCCAGCAGTTACTCGGAAACAGGGGGATATGGCTACACCTTC. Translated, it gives CASSYSETGGYGYTF.

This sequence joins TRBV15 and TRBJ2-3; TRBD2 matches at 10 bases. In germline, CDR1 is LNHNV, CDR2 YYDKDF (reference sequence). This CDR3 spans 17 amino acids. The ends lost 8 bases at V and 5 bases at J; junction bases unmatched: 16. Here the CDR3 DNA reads TGTGCCACCCAGTGGGGACTAGCGTCCGAGATGGGAGATACGCAGTATTTT. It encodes CATQWGLASEMGDTQYF.

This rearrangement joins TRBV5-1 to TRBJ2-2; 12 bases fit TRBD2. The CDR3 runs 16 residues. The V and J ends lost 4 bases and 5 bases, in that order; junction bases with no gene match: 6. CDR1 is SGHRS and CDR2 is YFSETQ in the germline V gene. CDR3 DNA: TGCGCCAGCAGCCCGACTAGCGGGAGTGGTACCGGGGAGCTGTTTTTT. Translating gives CASSPTSGSGTGELFF.